The entry below describes one T cell receptor beta chain. Antigen: not known. The record originates from a study of cytomegalovirus exposure and HLA in healthy donors. Study overall: Earlier, 150 million to 200 million T cells were analyzed, and around 100 million unique TCR beta sequences were found among them.

Germline CDR1 LNHNV, CDR2 YYDKDF (reference sequence). There are 15 residues in the CDR3. V shed 2 bases and J 3 bases; nucleotides not matched to a gene: 4. Primers included in the PCR were 60 Vbeta and 13 Jbeta primers. The assay was immunoSEQ multiplex PCR, and TCRdb's table has in-frame clones only and misses some. The table shows 90,000 to 150,000 clones, with 60% to 80% occurring only once. Whole-study results and caveats: A reported reduction in N-insertions relative to the 666-donor mean was seen in an Asian-associated ancestry cluster in a later analysis. The study labeled 164 TCR beta chains cytomegalovirus-associated.

This receptor was obtained from a human donor in good health. Sequenced input: PBMCs. V usage is TRBV15 and J usage is TRBJ2-7; 10 positions agree with TRBD1. CDR3 in amino acids: CATSRTWTGGYEQYF. The CDR3 nucleotides are TGTGCCACCAGCAGAACGTGGACAGGGGGCTACGAGCAGTACTTC.